This TCR beta chain is from a study of cytomegalovirus exposure and HLA in healthy donors. TCRdb's table, derived via immunoSEQ multiplex PCR, lists solely in-frame clones and lacks some. The sample has about 310,000 clones, approximately 91% seen once. The germline gives CDR1 WSHSY, CDR2 SAAADI. Losses at the gene ends were 9 bases for V and 1 base for J; bases not matched to a gene: 11. The CDR3 sequence is 17 residues long. This clonotype was obtained from a man aged 25 to 40 in good health and CMV-seronegative. The chain carries TRBV10-2 and TRBJ2-1; 11 bases map to TRBD2. The sequencing input was PBMCs. CDR3 in DNA: TGCGCCAGTAGAGGGGCTAGCGGGGGGATGTCCTACAATGAGCAGTTCTTC. Its translation: CASRGASGGMSYNEQFF.